The source of this TCR beta chain is a study of neurological immune-mediated disorders. Study-level findings and limits: None of the CDR3 amino acid sequences in expanded clones turned up in more than one subject, which points to private repertoires in all groups.

From 2 million PBMCs stored at -80 C, the unsorted libraries were generated. In the case of this clonotype: The antigen is undetermined.

TCRdb redid the calling of the 5' RACE reads with MiXCR, one entry per CDR3 protein. The sample records 50,000 or so distinct CDR3 sequences, about an eighth being singletons. This CDR3 contains 15 residues. J lost 4 bases, V lost 3 bases, and 8 bases had no gene match. Germline CDR1 and CDR2: SGHRS and YFSETQ. Source material: PBMCs. The chain uses TRBV5-1 and TRBJ2-3; 7 bases map to TRBD1. The source of this sequence is a man in his 60s in good health. The chain's CDR3 is CASSSPGQKSDTQYF. In nucleotides, the CDR3 is TGCGCCAGCAGCTCGCCGGGACAGAAGTCAGATACGCAGTATTTT.